The clone carrying this T cell receptor (beta chain) was counted many times. Its specificity is not known. The record originates from a study of T cells after yellow fever vaccination. Background on the study: Low-cell-number fractions underwent preparation using SMART-Seq v4 Ultra Low Input. Findings and limits, study-wide: Sorted repertoires could include abundant contaminating clonotypes from bulk cells.

In TCRdb, the 5' RACE reads were re-called with MiXCR into one record per CDR3 protein. This sample has 140,000 to 150,000 distinct CDR3 sequences, with about 6.2% found just once. The specimen comprised CD4+ T cells sorted from PBMCs, sampled 10 days after the yellow fever booster vaccination. The clonotype was recovered from a young man who received the YFV17D yellow fever vaccine.

The CDR3 loop is CASSPGLAGVSRTDTQYF. The CDR3 DNA reads as TGTGCCAGCAGCCCGGGACTAGCGGGAGTCTCTCGCACAGATACGCAGTATTTT. This chain joins TRBV11-2 and TRBJ2-3; 14 bases align to TRBD2. The CDR3 length is 18 residues. The V and J ends lost 5 bases and 1 base, in that order; junction bases with no gene match: 8. Germline V gene sequence: CDR1 SGHAT, CDR2 FQNNGV.